This T cell receptor (beta chain) was profiled in a study of T cell changes during pregnancy in multiple sclerosis. The CDR3 contains 15 residues. The germline CDR1 and CDR2 sequences are GTSNPN and SVGIG (reference sequence). Assay: immunoSEQ multiplex PCR; the TCRdb copy retains only in-frame clones and omits some. The sample includes tens of thousands of clones, 88% seen only once; the top ten take about 1.7%. The rearrangement joins TRBV30 to TRBJ2-5; TRBD2 agrees at 10 bases. Matching the DNA end better, TRBJ2-7 makes the J call doubtful. This material consisted of peripheral blood, taken in the first trimester of pregnancy. The origin of this receptor is a female donor with multiple sclerosis, enrolled in a pregnancy study. CDR3 DNA: TGTGCCTGGAGTGTAAGGGCTAGCGGGAGTTACGAGCAGTACTTC. Translated: CAWSVRASGSYEQYF.